Below are 10 T cell receptor beta chains sequenced from a single sample in a study of cytomegalovirus exposure and HLA in healthy donors (dated by TCRdb to about 2017). Library generation was performed with the immunoSEQ multiplex PCR assay. The multiplex PCR relied on a mix of 60 forward primers for TCR Vbeta segments and 13 reverse primers for TCR Jbeta segments. Here the immuneACCESS table is served through TCRdb, limited to in-frame sequences with V and J called. Missing clones are a known gap in these copies; in checked studies unresolved V genes cover under half, and the rest lacks a known reason. This sample holds approximately 240,000 clones; 82% were observed only once. 5% to 6.5% of the sample rests with the top ten. The specimen was PBMCs. Receptor source: a woman aged 40 to 50 in good health and CMV-seropositive.

V and J are TRBV7-3 and TRBJ1-2; TRBD1 agrees at 8 bases. The CDR3 is made up of 14 amino acids. The V gene end was trimmed by 4 bases and the J gene end by 6 bases; junction bases not matched to a gene: 7. In germline, CDR1 is SGHTA, CDR2 FQGTGA. This CDR3 is CASSSGQAPDGYTF. The CDR3 region has the DNA TGTGCCAGCAGCTCGGGACAGGCCCCGGATGGCTACACCTTC.

This chain connects TRBV19 to TRBJ1-1; no reliable D call. The CDR3 is 14 amino acids. Looked up from germline, CDR1 is LNHDA and CDR2 is SQIVND (reference sequence). V was trimmed by 3 bases and J by 1 base, leaving 9 bases between them. The CDR3 here is CASSISQWNTEAFF. Written as DNA, the CDR3 is TGTGCCAGTAGTATTTCTCAGTGGAACACTGAAGCTTTCTTT. The entire variable domain, with the rest obtained from reference TRBV19 and TRBJ1-1, is as follows: DGGITQSPKYLFRKEGQNVTLSCEQNLNHDAMYWYRQDPGQGLRLIYYSQIVNDFQKGDIAEGYSVSREKKESFPLTVTSAQKNPTAFYLCASSISQWNTEAFFGQGTRLTVV.

This chain links TRBV7-6 with TRBJ2-1; D gene uncertain. There are 14 residues in the CDR3. CDR1 is SGHVS and CDR2 is FNYEAQ in the germline V gene. Trimming cost V 1 base and J 9 bases, with 13 bases left between them. The CDR3 DNA reads as TGTGCCAGCAGCTTAGACAACGCCATTGGTGAGCAGTTCTTC. This gives the protein CASSLDNAIGEQFF.

V usage is TRBV2 and J usage is TRBJ1-3; tentatively, D is TRBD1 (6 bases). Germline lookup yields CDR1 SNHLY and CDR2 FYNNEI. CDR3 length equals 14 residues. Deletions cut 6 bases from V and 1 base from J, with 10 bases between. CDR3: CASRMDRSGNTIYF. For the CDR3, the DNA is TGTGCCAGCAGGATGGACAGATCTGGAAACACCATATATTTT. Filled out from reference TRBV2 and TRBJ1-3, the complete variable domain reads EPEVTQTPSHQVTQMGQEVILRCVPISNHLYFYWYRQILGQKVEFLVSFYNNEISEKSEIFDDQFSVERPDGSNFTLKIRSTKLEDSAMYFCASRMDRSGNTIYFGEGSWLTVV.

The chain has TRBV7-3 and TRBJ2-3, with TRBD2 matching over 10 bases. CDR1 and CDR2 (germline): SGHTA, FQGTGA. This CDR3 has 21 residues. Losses at the gene ends were 1 base for V and 2 bases for J; bases not matched to a gene: 18. CDR3 nucleotide sequence: TGTGCCAGCAGCTTAAGGGGCATTAGCGGGAGGCCTCACTTGCCCACAGATACGCAGTATTTT. Translating gives CASSLRGISGRPHLPTDTQYF.

In its sample, this clone was seen once. The rearrangement uses TRBV9 and TRBJ2-1; a possible D gene is TRBD2 (5 bases). The CDR3 is made up of 16 amino acids. The V gene lost 3 bases and the J gene lost 2 bases, with 15 bases spanning the gap. Germline V gives CDR1 SGDLS, CDR2 YYNGEE. CDR3 nucleotide sequence: TGTGCCAGCAGCGGTACACTGACTACCCCCTACAATGAGCAGTTCTTC. It is translated as CASSGTLTTPYNEQFF.

The chain combines TRBV28 with TRBJ2-1, with D perhaps matching TRBD2 (6 bases). Between the trimmed V and J ends, which lost 3 bases and 8 bases, there was a span of 11 bases. Germline V gives CDR1 MDHEN, CDR2 SYDVKM. The CDR3 is 13 amino acids. The CDR3 here is CASSLGREYEQFF. As DNA, the CDR3 is TGTGCCAGCAGTTTGGGTCGGGAGTATGAGCAGTTCTTC.

This sequence joins TRBV18 and TRBJ2-2; TRBD1 agrees at 8 bases. The CDR3 covers 16 residues. The V segment lost 5 bases and the J segment 5 bases; nucleotides outside the gene matches: 10. The V gene's germline CDR1 is KGHSH and CDR2 LQKENI. CDR3 sequence (DNA): TGTGCCAGCTCAAGCGAAGGACAGGGAGGTACCGGGGAGCTGTTTTTT. Its translation is CASSSEGQGGTGELFF.

V usage is TRBV9 and J usage is TRBJ2-3; unclear D gene. Trimming left V 0 bases short and J 1 base short, with 6 bases between. The CDR3 extends over 14 amino acids. The germline CDR1 and CDR2 sequences are SGDLS and YYNGEE. CDR3 sequence: CASSVVSGTDTQYF. For the CDR3, the DNA is TGTGCCAGCAGCGTAGTTTCTGGCACAGATACGCAGTATTTT.

The chain couples TRBV6-1 to TRBJ1-4; no clear D. The CDR3 sequence is 14 residues long. V lost 8 bases, J lost 1 base, and 11 bases lay in between. Germline loops: CDR1 MNHNS, CDR2 SASEGT. CDR3 region: CASGEGGTNEKLFF. The CDR3 DNA reads TGTGCCAGCGGCGAGGGAGGAACTAATGAAAAACTGTTTTTT.